The 2 T cell receptor beta chains listed next were all sequenced from one sample in a study of Ad26.COV2.S vaccination and SARS-CoV-2 variants (dated by TCRdb to about 2021). Preparation of the library involved the immunoSEQ multiplex PCR assay. TCRdb mirrors the immuneACCESS table, restricted to in-frame sequences. Some clones are absent from its copies; in checked studies, under half trace to an unresolved V gene, and the reason for the others is unknown. The sample table shows more than 350,000 clones, and approximately 92% are seen once. 9% to 15% of the sample is taken by the ten largest. The sample's treatment or condition label, decoded: around 19 received Ad26.COV2.S at low or high dose, single or two shots; a few received placebo; per-sample allocation not given. For vaccine and placebo recipients, repertoires were sequenced using samples collected on day 63 after the first injection. This sample comprised peripheral blood, obtained in a trial of Ad26.COV2.S vaccine versus placebo. The receptors originated from a person aged 18-60 years who received the Ad26.COV2.S COVID-19 vaccine or a placebo.

This clone was observed a few times. The chain employs TRBV12-3 or TRBV12-4 and TRBJ2-7; D is ambiguous. The V end lost 7 bases, the J end lost 0 bases, and 10 bases lay between the germline ends. This CDR3 is 13 amino acids long. In DNA form, the CDR3 reads TGTGCCAGCAAGAGTCCTAGCTCCTACGAGCAGTACTTC. Protein product: CASKSPSSYEQYF.

The chain uses TRBV19 and TRBJ2-1; TRBD1 is a possible D gene (5 bases). This CDR3 spans 15 amino acids. Germline values: CDR1 LNHDA, CDR2 SQIVND (reference sequence). Trimming took off 3 bases at V and 5 bases at J, with 14 bases between the two ends. Here the CDR3 reads CASSIWQGLDNEQFF. The CDR3 DNA reads TGTGCCAGTAGTATCTGGCAGGGTCTAGACAATGAGCAGTTCTTC.